A selection of T cell receptor beta chains follows, all from one sample in a study of response to subunit inactivated influenza vaccine. MiXCR, applied by TCRdb to the RT-PCR reads, yields one record per CDR3 protein. The sample lists approximately 570,000 distinct CDR3 sequences, approximately 7.7% seen once, with 10% to 15% in the top ten. The sequencing here drew on PBMCs from blood, taken roughly 24 months after vaccination. The receptors derive from a man aged 50 to 69 who received an inactivated influenza vaccine. The CDR3 runs from the conserved cysteine through the conserved F or W. D genes are given only for firm matches. Expanded clones get a size class; other rows say once, few or many, or leave the size out.

d_call: NA
j_call: TRBJ2-5
clone_size: few
cdr3_length: 19
v_call: TRBV28
cdr3_aa: CAASSLSMVNVAPRETQYF
cdr3_nt: TGTGCCGCCAGCAGTTTATCAATGGTGAACGTGGCACCCCGGGAGACCCAGTACTTC

d_call: NA
j_call: TRBJ2-5
clone_size: many
cdr3_length: 13
v_call: TRBV14
cdr3_aa: CASSINRGETQYF
cdr3_nt: TGTGCCAGCAGCATTAACCGAGGGGAGACCCAGTACTTC

d_call: NA
j_call: TRBJ2-3
clone_size: few
cdr3_length: 15
v_call: TRBV5-1
cdr3_aa: CASSWATVSTDTQYF
cdr3_nt: TGCGCCAGCAGCTGGGCTACAGTCAGCACAGATACGCAGTATTTT

d_call: TRBD2
j_call: TRBJ2-7
clone_size: NA
cdr3_length: 13
v_call: TRBV29-1
cdr3_aa: CSVRLAATYEQYF
cdr3_nt: TGCAGCGTTCGGCTAGCGGCGACCTACGAGCAGTACTTC

d_call: NA
j_call: TRBJ2-5
clone_size: few
cdr3_length: 14
v_call: TRBV6-5
cdr3_aa: CASSYGQAVQTQYF
cdr3_nt: TGTGCCAGCAGTTACGGGCAGGCGGTGCAGACCCAGTACTTC

d_call: NA
j_call: TRBJ2-7
clone_size: few
cdr3_length: 14
v_call: TRBV5-6
cdr3_aa: CASTRGLSSYEQYF
cdr3_nt: TGTGCCAGCACCAGGGGACTTTCCTCCTACGAGCAGTACTTC

d_call: TRBD1
j_call: TRBJ1-1
clone_size: many
cdr3_length: 15
v_call: TRBV5-1
cdr3_aa: CASSGQGAMNTEAFF
cdr3_nt: TGCGCCAGCTCCGGACAGGGGGCAATGAACACTGAAGCTTTCTTT

d_call: TRBD1
j_call: TRBJ1-1
clone_size: NA
cdr3_length: 13
v_call: TRBV12-3/TRBV12-4
cdr3_aa: CASRLGTGTEAFF
cdr3_nt: TGTGCCAGCAGGCTAGGGACAGGCACTGAAGCTTTCTTT

d_call: NA
j_call: TRBJ1-5
clone_size: few
cdr3_length: 14
v_call: TRBV4-3
cdr3_aa: CASSAGMGNQPQHF
cdr3_nt: TGCGCCAGCTCTGCGGGGATGGGCAATCAGCCCCAGCATTTT

d_call: NA
j_call: TRBJ2-5
clone_size: many
cdr3_length: 14
v_call: TRBV5-1
cdr3_aa: CASSLGGVQETQYF
cdr3_nt: TGCGCCAGCAGCTTGGGAGGGGTCCAAGAGACCCAGTACTTC

d_call: TRBD1
j_call: TRBJ1-2
clone_size: NA
cdr3_length: 15
v_call: TRBV4-1
cdr3_aa: CASSQLQGAHYGYTF
cdr3_nt: TGCGCCAGCAGCCAGCTCCAGGGGGCACACTATGGCTACACCTTC

d_call: NA
j_call: TRBJ1-2
clone_size: many
cdr3_length: 12
v_call: TRBV6-1
cdr3_aa: CASSEGTRGYTF
cdr3_nt: TGTGCCAGCAGTGAAGGGACCAGGGGCTACACCTTC

d_call: NA
j_call: TRBJ2-1
clone_size: few
cdr3_length: 17
v_call: TRBV7-9
cdr3_aa: CASSLVKGIPSYNEQFF
cdr3_nt: TGTGCCAGCAGCTTAGTGAAGGGTATCCCTTCCTACAATGAGCAGTTCTTC

d_call: TRBD1
j_call: TRBJ1-5
clone_size: NA
cdr3_length: 16
v_call: TRBV23-1
cdr3_aa: CASSLSRDRAVQPQHF
cdr3_nt: TGCGCCAGCAGTCTGTCCCGGGACAGGGCGGTACAGCCCCAGCATTTT

d_call: NA
j_call: TRBJ2-5
clone_size: few
cdr3_length: 12
v_call: TRBV7-9
cdr3_aa: CASSTGKETQYF
cdr3_nt: TGTGCCAGCAGCACAGGCAAAGAGACCCAGTACTTC

d_call: NA
j_call: TRBJ2-7
clone_size: NA
cdr3_length: 14
v_call: TRBV4-1
cdr3_aa: CASSLTADAYEQYF
cdr3_nt: TGCGCCAGCAGCCTTACCGCGGACGCCTACGAGCAGTACTTC